This T cell receptor beta chain came from a study of T cell responses to AZD1222 COVID-19 vaccine. Findings and caveats of the study: Unmutated variant regions are reportedly the target of nearly half of TCRs that are spike-specific. Repertoire sampling happened only post peak T cell response. Baseline seropositives among AZD1222 recipients totaled only 5 to 7.

Sequencing was performed with immunoSEQ multiplex PCR; in TCRdb, only in-frame clones are kept and a portion is missing. The sample includes some 150,000 clones, just under 95% seen only once; the top ten take about 0.9%. CDR3 size: 14 residues. CDR1 is MNHEY, CDR2 SMNVEV, per germline (reference sequence). Trimming pared 0 bases from V and 9 bases from J, leaving 13 bases between. As regards this clone: What it recognizes is unknown.

The rearrangement links TRBV27 to TRBJ2-3; possibly TRBD1 for D (5 bases). This sequence was found in an adult in good health. The specimen comprised peripheral blood, sampled on day 0 of AZD1222 vaccination. The CDR3 nucleotides are TGTGCCAGCAGTTTATCGCAGGGAACGAGGACGCAGTATTTT. It is translated as CASSLSQGTRTQYF.